The T cell receptor beta chain described here comes from a study of OX40 agonist ivuxolimab in advanced cancers. The CDR3 loop spans 13 amino acids. In germline, CDR1 is MNHEY, CDR2 SVGAGI. V shed 5 bases and J 7 bases; nucleotides not matched to a gene: 5. Individuals having autoimmune disease history or systemic immunosuppression were not enrolled. This table comes from immunoSEQ multiplex PCR, and its TCRdb copy is limited to in-frame clones, with some not included. The repertoire holds more than 13,000 clones, with about 80% as singletons. The TCR originated in an adult with an advanced solid tumor such as melanoma, head and neck, liver or kidney cancer. The J gene is TRBJ2-1, the V gene TRBV6-5; TRBD1 matches 7 bases. Sequences were derived from CD4+ or CD8+ T cells sorted from blood, sampled in a trial of the OX40 agonist ivuxolimab. DNA of the CDR3: TGTGCCAGCAGTCGACAGGGCCTAAATGAGCAGTTCTTC. Protein sequence: CASSRQGLNEQFF.